This T cell receptor beta chain originates from a study of blood T cell repertoires in COVID-19. On the study more broadly: Some COVID-19 samples were acute and others convalescent; all came from the United States, Italy and Spain.

The CDR3 length is 14 residues. V shed 3 bases and J shed 5 bases, with 12 bases lying between them. Germline CDR1 is SGDLS and CDR2 is YYNGEE. The assay was immunoSEQ multiplex PCR, and TCRdb's table has in-frame clones only and misses some. The sample contains about 350,000 clones, roughly 87% of which appear only once. Recruitment covered about two dozen US areas and drew participants whose ages spanned roughly 18 to 95 years. Clinical histories supplied by participants themselves formed the basis of cohort assignment. The sequencing sample was made of PBMCs or T cells enriched from blood (not recorded which). The receptor was isolated from a woman in her thirties who had recovered from COVID-19. J is TRBJ2-1 and V is TRBV9, with unresolved D. CDR3 bases: TGTGCCAGCAGCGAAACCGAGCCTCACAATGAGCAGTTCTTC. Amino acids: CASSETEPHNEQFF.